This T cell receptor beta chain was sequenced for a study of blood T cells in healthy people across ages. Study outcomes and limitations: Diversity of TCR beta per million T cells declined in a roughly linear way with age.

Germline V gene sequence: CDR1 KGHSH, CDR2 LQKENI. The V and J ends lost 3 bases and 4 bases respectively, with 8 bases between them. This CDR3 spans 13 amino acids. As to this clonotype: The antigen remains undetermined.

Alongside a J-beta primer mix, a sample-barcoded 5' primer served in a second PCR lasting about 7 to 12 cycles. MiXCR, applied by TCRdb to the 5' RACE reads, yields one record per CDR3 protein. This table holds roughly 800,000 distinct CDR3 sequences, 50% to 65% found once. This sequence was found in a man at least 80 years old in good health. The sequencing input was blood. The rearrangement joins TRBV18 to TRBJ2-3, with D tentatively TRBD2 (5 bases). The DNA of the CDR3 is TGTGCCAGCTCACCGTCGGAGGCAGATACGCAGTATTTT. Translated, it gives CASSPSEADTQYF.